This note documents a single TCR beta chain sequence. The source of the sample is a study of blood T cell repertoires in COVID-19. Recovered Cohort 3 donors showed two negative PCRs, clearance, or symptom resolution. Authors' methods: Nucleated cell counts were estimated from reference gene primer amplification. Assay used: immunoSEQ multiplex PCR; TCRdb lists only in-frame clones, some missing. The V and J calls and clone size come from that table; D and trimming were worked out from the DNA. The data show hundreds of thousands of clones, around 91% seen once. This CDR3 has 16 residues. Germline V gives CDR1 GTSNPN, CDR2 SVGIG (reference sequence). The ends lost 4 bases at V and 7 bases at J; junction bases unmatched: 13.

The receptor's source is a man in his thirties or forties who had recovered from COVID-19. The chain uses TRBV30 and TRBJ2-1; 10 bases are shared with TRBD1. Sequenced material: PBMCs or T cells enriched from blood (not recorded which). Written as DNA, the CDR3 is TGTGCCTGGACCTCTCCGCCCGGACAGGGGGTAAATGAGCAGTTCTTC. This encodes CAWTSPPGQGVNEQFF.